This T cell receptor beta chain comes out of a study of preoperative IRX-2 immunotherapy in early breast cancer. The CDR3 has 13 residues. V lost 9 bases and J 4 bases, leaving 13 bases between the germline ends. Germline values: CDR1 LNHDA, CDR2 SQIVND (reference sequence). Treatment here: preoperative locoregional IRX-2 cytokine immunotherapy. Preoperative locoregional IRX-2 cytokine immunotherapy was tested in the phase Ib source study. Sequencing was performed with immunoSEQ multiplex PCR; in TCRdb, only in-frame clones are kept and a portion is missing. There are roughly 42,000 clones in the sample; 60% to 80% occur only once, and more than 0.9% lies in the top ten.

The V call is TRBV19, the J call TRBJ1-5; D remains unclear. The clonotype was recovered from a human donor with breast cancer. Sequenced material: tumor tissue, taken after IRX-2 immunotherapy. The CDR3 nucleotides are TGTGCCAGCACTGGGGAATTAAATCAGCCCCAGCATTTT. Its translation: CASTGELNQPQHF.